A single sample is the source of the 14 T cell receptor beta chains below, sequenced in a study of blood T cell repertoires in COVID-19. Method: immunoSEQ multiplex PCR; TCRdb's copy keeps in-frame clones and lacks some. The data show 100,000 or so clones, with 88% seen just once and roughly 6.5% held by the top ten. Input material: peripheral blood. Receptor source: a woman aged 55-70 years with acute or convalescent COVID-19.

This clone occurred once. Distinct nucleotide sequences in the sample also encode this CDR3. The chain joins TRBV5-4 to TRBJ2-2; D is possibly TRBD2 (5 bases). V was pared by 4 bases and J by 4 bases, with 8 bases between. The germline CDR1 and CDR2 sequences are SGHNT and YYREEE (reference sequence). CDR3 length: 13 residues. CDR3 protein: CASSRDSTGELFF. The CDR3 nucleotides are TGTGCCAGCAGCCGGGATTCCACCGGGGAGCTGTTTTTT.

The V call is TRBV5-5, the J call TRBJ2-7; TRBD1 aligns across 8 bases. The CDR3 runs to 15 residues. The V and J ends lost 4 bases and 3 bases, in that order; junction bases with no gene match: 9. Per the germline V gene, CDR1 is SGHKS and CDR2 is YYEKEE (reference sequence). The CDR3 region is CASSLGPQGGYEQYF. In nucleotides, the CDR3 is TGTGCCAGCAGCCTCGGGCCACAGGGGGGCTACGAGCAGTACTTC.

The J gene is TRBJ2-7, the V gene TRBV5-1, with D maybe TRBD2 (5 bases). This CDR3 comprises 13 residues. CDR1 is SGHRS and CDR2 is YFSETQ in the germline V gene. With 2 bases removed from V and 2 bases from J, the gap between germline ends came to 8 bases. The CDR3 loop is CASSLAVPYEQYF. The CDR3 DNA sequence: TGCGCCAGCAGCTTAGCGGTCCCCTACGAGCAGTACTTC.

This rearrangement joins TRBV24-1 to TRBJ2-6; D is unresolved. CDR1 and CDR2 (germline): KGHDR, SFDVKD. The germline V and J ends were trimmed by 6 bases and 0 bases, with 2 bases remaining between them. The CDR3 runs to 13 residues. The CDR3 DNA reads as TGTGCCACCAGTCTCTCTGGGGCCAACGTCCTGACTTTC. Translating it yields CATSLSGANVLTF.

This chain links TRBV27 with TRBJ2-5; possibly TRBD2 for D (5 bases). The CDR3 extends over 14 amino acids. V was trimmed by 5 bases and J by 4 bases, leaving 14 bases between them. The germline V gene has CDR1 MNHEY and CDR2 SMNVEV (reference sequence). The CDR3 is CASSPHLALETQYF. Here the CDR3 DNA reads TGTGCCAGCAGTCCCCACCTAGCTTTAGAGACCCAGTACTTC.

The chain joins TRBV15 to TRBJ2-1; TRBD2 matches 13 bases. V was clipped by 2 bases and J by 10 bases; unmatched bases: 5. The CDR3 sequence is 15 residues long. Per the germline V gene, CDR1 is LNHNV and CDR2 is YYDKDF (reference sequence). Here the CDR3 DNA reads TGTGCCACCAGCAGAACTAGCGGGAGGGCCCGGGAGCAGTTCTTC. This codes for CATSRTSGRAREQFF.

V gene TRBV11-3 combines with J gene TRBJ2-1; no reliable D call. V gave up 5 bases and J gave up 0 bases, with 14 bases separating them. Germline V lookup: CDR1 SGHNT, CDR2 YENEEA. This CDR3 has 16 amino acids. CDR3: CASSRIGESSYNEQFF. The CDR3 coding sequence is TGTGCCAGCAGCCGCATTGGTGAGAGCTCCTACAATGAGCAGTTCTTC.

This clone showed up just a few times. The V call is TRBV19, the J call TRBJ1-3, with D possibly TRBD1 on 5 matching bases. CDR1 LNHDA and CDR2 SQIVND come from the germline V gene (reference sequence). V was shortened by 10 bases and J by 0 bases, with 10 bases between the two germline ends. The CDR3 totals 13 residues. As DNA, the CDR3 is TGTGCCACTGCGACAGCCTCTGGAAACACCATATATTTT. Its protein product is CATATASGNTIYF. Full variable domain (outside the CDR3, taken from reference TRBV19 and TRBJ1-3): DGGITQSPKYLFRKEGQNVTLSCEQNLNHDAMYWYRQDPGQGLRLIYYSQIVNDFQKGDIAEGYSVSREKKESFPLTVTSAQKNPTAFYLCATATASGNTIYFGEGSWLTVV.

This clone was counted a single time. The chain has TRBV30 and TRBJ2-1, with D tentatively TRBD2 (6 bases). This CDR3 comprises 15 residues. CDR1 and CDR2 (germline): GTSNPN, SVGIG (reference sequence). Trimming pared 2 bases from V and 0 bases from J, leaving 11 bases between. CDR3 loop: CAWSRTGVSYNEQFF. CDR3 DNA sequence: TGTGCCTGGAGTCGAACGGGAGTCTCCTACAATGAGCAGTTCTTC.

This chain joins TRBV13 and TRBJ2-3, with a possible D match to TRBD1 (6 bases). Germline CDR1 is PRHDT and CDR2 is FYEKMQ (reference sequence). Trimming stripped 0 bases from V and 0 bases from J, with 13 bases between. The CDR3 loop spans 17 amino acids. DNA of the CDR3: TGTGCCAGCAGCTTAGGTGGACAGCGTTATAGCACAGATACGCAGTATTTT. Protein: CASSLGGQRYSTDTQYF.

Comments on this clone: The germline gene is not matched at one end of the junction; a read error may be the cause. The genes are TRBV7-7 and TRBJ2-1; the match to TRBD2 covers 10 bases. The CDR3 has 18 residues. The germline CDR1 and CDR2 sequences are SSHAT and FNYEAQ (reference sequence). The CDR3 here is CASSLSSGGLAAYNEQFF. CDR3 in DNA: TGTGCTAGCAGCTTAAGTTCCGGAGGACTAGCGGCCTACAATGAGCAGTTCTTC.

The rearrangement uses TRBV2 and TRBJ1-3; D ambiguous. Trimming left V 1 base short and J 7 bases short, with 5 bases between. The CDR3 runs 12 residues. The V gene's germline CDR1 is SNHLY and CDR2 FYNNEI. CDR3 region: CASSEVGNTIYF. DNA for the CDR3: TGTGCCAGCAGTGAAGTCGGGAACACCATATATTTT.

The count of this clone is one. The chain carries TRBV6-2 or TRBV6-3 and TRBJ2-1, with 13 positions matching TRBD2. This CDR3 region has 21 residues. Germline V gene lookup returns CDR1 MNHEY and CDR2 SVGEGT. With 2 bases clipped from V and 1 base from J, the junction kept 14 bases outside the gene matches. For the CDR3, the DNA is TGTGCCAGCAGTTACGCTCTGGGACTAGCGGGATCGAGTCGGTCCTACAATGAGCAGTTCTTC. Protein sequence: CASSYALGLAGSSRSYNEQFF.

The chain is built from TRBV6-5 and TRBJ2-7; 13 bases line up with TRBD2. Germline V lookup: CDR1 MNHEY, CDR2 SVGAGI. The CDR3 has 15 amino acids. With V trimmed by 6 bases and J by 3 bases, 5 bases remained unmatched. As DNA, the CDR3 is TGTGCCAGCAGCCCCGGGACTAGCGGGGACTACGAGCAGTACTTC. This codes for CASSPGTSGDYEQYF.